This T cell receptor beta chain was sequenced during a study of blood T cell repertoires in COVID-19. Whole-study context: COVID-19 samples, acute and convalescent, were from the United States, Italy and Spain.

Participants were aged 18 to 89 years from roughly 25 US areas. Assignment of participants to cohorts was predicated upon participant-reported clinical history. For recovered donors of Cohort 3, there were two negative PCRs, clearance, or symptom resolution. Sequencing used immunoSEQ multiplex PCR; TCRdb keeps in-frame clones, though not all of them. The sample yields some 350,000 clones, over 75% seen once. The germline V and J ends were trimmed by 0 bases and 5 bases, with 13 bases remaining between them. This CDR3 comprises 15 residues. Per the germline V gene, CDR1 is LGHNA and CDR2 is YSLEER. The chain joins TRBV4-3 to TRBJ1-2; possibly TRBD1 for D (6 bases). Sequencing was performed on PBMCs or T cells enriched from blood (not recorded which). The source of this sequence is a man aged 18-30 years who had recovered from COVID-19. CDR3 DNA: TGCGCCAGCAGCCAAGAATATCAGGGGCGGTATGGCTACACCTTC. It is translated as CASSQEYQGRYGYTF.